This T cell receptor (beta chain) was obtained from a study of cytomegalovirus exposure and HLA in healthy donors (dated by TCRdb to about 2017). Turning to the overall study: According to an earlier analysis of 550 to 700 of the donors, 150 million to 200 million T cells yielded some 110 million unique TCR beta sequences and 250 to 350 Gb of sequence data. An early release that covered fewer than 750 HLA-typed donors contained 300 to 350 gigabases of sequencing data and about 93 million unique TCR sequences. Of the 398 genotyped donors, over 80% were placed in the genetic ancestry cluster associated with self-reported Caucasian donors. The study aimed to test whether signatures of past pathogen exposure could be identified by cataloging public T cell receptors. The study profiled the T cell repertoires of around 700 subjects by immunosequencing and related them to cytomegalovirus serostatus. In addition to the first cohort of 650 to 750 subjects, a separate validation cohort of over 90 different subjects was used. The study combined high-throughput TCR immunosequencing, statistical association of individual TCRs with disease status, and machine learning to predict cytomegalovirus infection status. In a later analysis, previously published TCR beta repertoires from 500 to 750 donors were re-analyzed and high-resolution HLA genotyping was added so that TCR occurrence patterns could be studied. In the later analysis, no new phenotypic data were used to find candidate immune exposures; instead, reliance was placed on TCR beta sequences and their occurrence across donors. An earlier analysis of around 580 of the donors used high-throughput TCR beta sequencing to judge whether each TCR beta V gene segment behaved as functional or pseudogenic. Alongside the repertoire data, information on donor age, sex, ethnicity and CMV serostatus was compiled. In a later genetic analysis, genome-wide SNP genotypes for about 55% of the roughly 700 donors were used, and that subset was treated as a discovery cohort. All discovery cohort repertoires had been generated using a single sequencing platform. HLA typing included class I and class II loci at four-digit resolution. Typing coverage differed by locus: A, B, C, DRB1 and DQB1 were typed in roughly 620-640 donors, DQA1 in roughly 510, DPA1 in around 600, and DPB1 in approximately 450. Because of strong linkage in the cohort, a few DR-DQ haplotypes were treated as single units for association and clustering. Among around 400 genotyped donors of the cohort, an average of about 240,000 unique TCR beta nucleotide sequences were sequenced per donor, roughly 20% of them non-productive.

The cohort consisted of 650 to 700 healthy bone marrow donors. All cohort members were sampled while nominally healthy, although unrecorded immune exposures were likely present. The donor was CMV seropositive and belonged to the group of 250 to 300 seropositive cohort members. A peripheral blood sample was provided by each donor, and peripheral blood mononuclear cells were used for TCR beta sequencing. The Qiagen DNeasy Blood Extraction Kit was used to extract genomic DNA from the blood cell samples. As concerns this clone: The target of this receptor is not known. One base away there is no much larger clone; base qualities are not given.

Beyond this particular receptor, the publication reports: According to the authors, the approach could potentially be generalized to other disease states and immunological phenotypes. In a later analysis, TCR association rates were found to vary across HLA loci, with the most associated TCRs seen for DRB1 alleles and the fewest for HLA-C alleles. Linkage disequilibrium might explain the correlated functional status among segregating V segments, but an unknown experimental factor could not be excluded. A further reported finding was that TCR beta sequences accurately predicted the HLA-A and HLA-B alleles for most subjects in the first cohort. A later analysis found that HLA-associated TCR beta chains were more clonally expanded and had lower generation probabilities than equally common non-associated chains. Most CMV-associated TCR beta chains appeared to be HLA-restricted in a later analysis, and the HLA associations seemed to be driven largely by CMV exposure. The study gave a list of under 200 TCR beta chains associated with cytomegalovirus. The presence/absence analyses assumed that sequencing depth was roughly uniform across donors, and that assumption may not be true. Because counts were too low, 15 or so rarely observed V segments, including chromosome 9 orphons, were excluded from the earlier analysis of some 590 of the donors. While some public TCRs were present in many individuals, most TCR sequences turned up only very rarely across donors. In vitro tests confirmed that a few of the cytomegalovirus-associated TCR beta chains recognize cytomegalovirus antigens. Cytomegalovirus status was reported to be diagnosed by the classifier with high specificity and sensitivity in both the original and validation cohorts. A later genetic analysis associated a missense DCLRE1C variant with V-gene and J-gene trimming of TCR beta chains, and an independent cohort replicated the association. A group of highly shared sequence variants was considered likely to be a technical artifact of the sequencing pipeline. In a later analysis, several top co-occurrence clusters were reported to appear linked to parvovirus B19, influenza, CMV and Epstein-Barr virus. Because the 87-base-pair reads could not distinguish some IMGT-functional V segments, including TRBV6-2 and TRBV6-3, those segments were excluded. In a later analysis, 16,951 TCR beta sequences were associated with specific HLA alleles at a false discovery rate of 0.05. The only immune exposure information available for the cohort was CMV serostatus. Strong co-occurrence of HLA alleles, especially DR and DQ, made assigning TCR associations to individual alleles difficult. A later genetic analysis reported fewer N-insertions in productive TCRs among donors in an Asian-associated ancestry cluster than the roughly 700-donor mean. Because HLA typing was missing for some donors at each locus, association tests included only the typed subset. In an earlier analysis of 587 of the donors, most TCR beta V segments appeared in productive rearrangements about 87% or about 30% of the time, broadly matching IMGT annotations. The cohort was sequenced for TCR beta chains only, and without alpha or paired-chain data the features that could be detected were limited.

Per the germline V gene, SGHNT is the CDR1 and YENEEA is the CDR2. Relative to germline, V is 4 bases shorter and J is 12 bases shorter, with 13 bases between their ends. Taken from cysteine to phenylalanine, the CDR3 has 12 residues. Only the CDR3 part of the read is kept: 36 bases, read in frame from the first base. Library preparation used the immunoSEQ multiplex PCR assay. For the multiplex PCR, a mixture combining 60 forward primers for TCR Vbeta segments and 13 reverse primers for TCR Jbeta segments was used. The CDR3 region of rearranged TCR beta genes was amplified from genomic DNA by a multiplex PCR assay. The amplified TCR beta libraries were sequenced on the Illumina HiSeq System as 87-base-pair reads. For the original study's pipeline: A later analysis tallied some 79 million unique TCR beta chains across the 666 repertoires, and some 10 million of those chains were shared by two or more donors. A nearest-neighbor algorithm error-corrected the raw reads and collapsed the reads into unique sequences, merging closely related sequences to remove PCR and sequencing errors. V, D and J gene segments were assigned by aligning CDR3 sequences to IMGT reference sequences. For a sequence to be retained, a match of at least six nucleotides to both a V gene segment and a J gene segment was required. A rearrangement counted as productive if the CDR3 had no stop codons and remained in frame with V and J, and every other rearrangement counted as non-productive. CDR3 was defined according to IMGT convention as the region running from the second conserved V-encoded cysteine to the conserved J-encoded phenylalanine. The earlier analysis of 500 to 650 of the donors excluded any sequence lacking an unambiguous match to a single V gene segment. In an earlier analysis of about 590 of the donors, a V segment was called functional when productive rearrangements were above 56.7%, and segregating when the standard deviation between donors exceeded 5%. A statistical classification framework was developed to diagnose cytomegalovirus status using the catalog of TCR beta chain sequences. V and J gene assignment, in a later analysis, came from comparing TCR nucleotide sequences with IMGT/GENE-DB human TR gene sequences. In a later analysis, CDR3 sequences and most-parsimonious VDJ recombination scenarios were assigned using the TCRdist pipeline. In a later analysis, each TCR beta chain was defined by its CDR3 amino acid sequence together with its V-gene family, and reads lacking a unique V-gene family were excluded. As a way to deal with suspected cross-contamination and a sequencing artifact, a later analysis dropped nearly 600 nucleotide sequences that were highly shared and had low generation probability. For each public chain, a later analysis derived a clonal expansion index from normalized ranks of inferred template counts within each repertoire. Generation probabilities in a later analysis came from a VDJ recombination model fitted to out-of-frame rearrangements, and those results were checked against IGoR. In a later analysis, TCR-TCR, TCR-HLA and TCR-CMV co-occurrence was scored with hypergeometric tests, and a repertoire-size bias correction was applied to TCR pairs. To estimate false discovery rates, a later analysis permuted the HLA or CMV assignments 20 times. In a later analysis, co-occurring TCRs were grouped with DBSCAN, and TCRdist sequence similarity was added when clustering was performed within HLA-allele-positive subsets. Repertoires with fewer than 30,000 or more than 120,000 public chains, plus five repertoires with anomalous nucleotide sharing, were excluded from co-occurrence clustering. Imported from immuneACCESS, the table was reduced by TCRdb to in-frame sequences with V and J called. These copies leave out some clones; in studies compared against another copy, an unresolved V gene accounts for under half, and the cause of the remainder is not known. V and J calls and clone size come straight from that table; D and trimming were deduced from the DNA. The table for this sample lists about 150,000 clones; about 80% of them were counted only once. Under 8% of the sample is taken by the ten largest.

The specimen was PBMCs. This receptor was taken from a woman between 45 and 65 years old in good health and CMV-seropositive. Recombination linked TRBV11-3 to TRBJ2-1, with no confident D gene call. The bases are TGTGCCAGCAGCTCCGACTCCGCAGCGCAGTTCTTC. This translates into CASSSDSAAQFF.